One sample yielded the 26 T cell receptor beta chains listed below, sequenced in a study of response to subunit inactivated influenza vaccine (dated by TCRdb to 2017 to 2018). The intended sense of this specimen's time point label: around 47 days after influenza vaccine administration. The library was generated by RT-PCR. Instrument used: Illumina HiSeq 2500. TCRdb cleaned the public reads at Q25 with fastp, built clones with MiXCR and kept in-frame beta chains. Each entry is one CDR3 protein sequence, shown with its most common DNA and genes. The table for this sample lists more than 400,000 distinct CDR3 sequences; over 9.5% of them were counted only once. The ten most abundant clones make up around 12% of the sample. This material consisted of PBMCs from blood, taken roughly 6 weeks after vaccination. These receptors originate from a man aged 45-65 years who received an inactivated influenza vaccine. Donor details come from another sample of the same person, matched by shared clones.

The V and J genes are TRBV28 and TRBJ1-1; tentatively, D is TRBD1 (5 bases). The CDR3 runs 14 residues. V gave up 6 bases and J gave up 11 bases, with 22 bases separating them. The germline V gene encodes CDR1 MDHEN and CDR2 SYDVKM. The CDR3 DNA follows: TGTGCCAGCAGCGGTTCGGCGCGACCTGGGGGGGCTTTCTTT. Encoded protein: CASSGSARPGGAFF.

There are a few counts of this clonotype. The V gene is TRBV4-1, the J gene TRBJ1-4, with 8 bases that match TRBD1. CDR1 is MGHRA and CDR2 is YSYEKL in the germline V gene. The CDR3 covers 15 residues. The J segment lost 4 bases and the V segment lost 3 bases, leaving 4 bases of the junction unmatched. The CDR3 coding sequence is TGCGCCAGCAGCCACCCCGACAGGGGTAATGAAAAACTGTTTTTT. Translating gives CASSHPDRGNEKLFF.

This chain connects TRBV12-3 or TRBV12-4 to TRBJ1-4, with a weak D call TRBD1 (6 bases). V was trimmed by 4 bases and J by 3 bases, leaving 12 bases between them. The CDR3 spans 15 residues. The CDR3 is CASSSTGPANEKLFF. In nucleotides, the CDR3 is TGTGCCAGCAGTTCCACAGGGCCCGCTAATGAAAAACTGTTTTTT.

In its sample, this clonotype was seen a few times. As DNA, the CDR3 is TGTGCCAGCAGCCAAGATTCAGGGGTGAGGTCCTACGAGCAGTACTTC. Amino acids: CASSQDSGVRSYEQYF. The rearrangement links TRBV3-1 to TRBJ2-7; maybe TRBD1 (6 bases). The germline gives CDR1 LGHDT, CDR2 YNNKEL (reference sequence). The CDR3 is 16 amino acids. Trimming left V 0 bases short and J 1 base short, with 13 bases between.

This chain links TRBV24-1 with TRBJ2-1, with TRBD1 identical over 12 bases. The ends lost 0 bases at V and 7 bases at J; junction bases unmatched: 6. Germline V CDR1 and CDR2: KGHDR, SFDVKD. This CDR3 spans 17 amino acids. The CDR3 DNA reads TGTGCCACCAGTGATTTGTCAGGGGACAGGGGGCAAAATGAGCAGTTCTTC. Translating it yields CATSDLSGDRGQNEQFF.

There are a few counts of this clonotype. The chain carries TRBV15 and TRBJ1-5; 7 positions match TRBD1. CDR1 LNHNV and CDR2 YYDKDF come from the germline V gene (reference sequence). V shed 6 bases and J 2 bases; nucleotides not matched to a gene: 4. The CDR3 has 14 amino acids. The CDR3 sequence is CATSTTGGNQPQHF. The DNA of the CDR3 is TGTGCCACCAGTACAACAGGGGGCAATCAGCCCCAGCATTTT.

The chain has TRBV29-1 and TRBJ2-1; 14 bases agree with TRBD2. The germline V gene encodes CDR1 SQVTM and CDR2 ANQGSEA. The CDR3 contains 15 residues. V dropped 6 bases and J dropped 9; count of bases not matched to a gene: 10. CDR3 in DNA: TGCAGCGTAGCCAGGACTAGCGGGGGGCTAGGTGAGCAGTTCTTC. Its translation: CSVARTSGGLGEQFF.

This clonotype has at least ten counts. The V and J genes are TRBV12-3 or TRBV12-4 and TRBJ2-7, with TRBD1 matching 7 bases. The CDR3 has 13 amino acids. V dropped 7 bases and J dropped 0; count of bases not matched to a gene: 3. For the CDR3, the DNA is TGTGCCAGCATGGGACAGAACTCCTACGAGCAGTACTTC. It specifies CASMGQNSYEQYF.

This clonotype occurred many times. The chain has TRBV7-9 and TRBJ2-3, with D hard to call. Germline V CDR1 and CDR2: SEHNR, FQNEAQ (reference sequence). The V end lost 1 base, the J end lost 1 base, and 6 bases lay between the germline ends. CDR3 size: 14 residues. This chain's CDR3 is CASSLGQRTDTQYF. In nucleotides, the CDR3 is TGTGCCAGCAGCTTAGGTCAGCGCACAGATACGCAGTATTTT.

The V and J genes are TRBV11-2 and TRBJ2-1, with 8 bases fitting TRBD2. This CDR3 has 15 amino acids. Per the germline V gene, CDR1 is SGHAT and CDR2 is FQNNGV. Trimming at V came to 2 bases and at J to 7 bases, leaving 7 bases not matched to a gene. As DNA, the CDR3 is TGTGCCAGCAGCTTACCACCGGGACTAGAAAATGAGCAGTTCTTC. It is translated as CASSLPPGLENEQFF.

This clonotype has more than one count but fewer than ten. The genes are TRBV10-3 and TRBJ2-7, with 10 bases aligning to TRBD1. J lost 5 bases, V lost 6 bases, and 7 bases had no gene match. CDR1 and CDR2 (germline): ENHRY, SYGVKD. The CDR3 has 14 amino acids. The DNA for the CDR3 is TGTGCCATCAGGTCCGGGACAGGGGCCGACGAGCAGTACTTC. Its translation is CAIRSGTGADEQYF.

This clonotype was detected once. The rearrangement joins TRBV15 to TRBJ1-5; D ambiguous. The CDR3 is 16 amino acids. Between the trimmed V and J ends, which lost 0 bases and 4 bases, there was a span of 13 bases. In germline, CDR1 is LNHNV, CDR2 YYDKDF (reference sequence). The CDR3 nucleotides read TGTGCCACCAGCAGAGATACGGTTACGGGGAATCAGCCCCAGCATTTT. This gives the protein CATSRDTVTGNQPQHF.

The CDR3 spells CASSQERSAGVAHEQYF. In DNA form, the CDR3 reads TGCGCCAGCAGCCAAGAAAGGAGCGCGGGGGTGGCTCACGAGCAGTACTTC. V and J are TRBV4-1 and TRBJ2-7; TRBD2 agrees at 7 bases. This CDR3 is 17 amino acids long. The V and J ends lost 0 bases and 5 bases, in that order; junction bases with no gene match: 13. Germline assignment: CDR1 MGHRA and CDR2 YSYEKL.

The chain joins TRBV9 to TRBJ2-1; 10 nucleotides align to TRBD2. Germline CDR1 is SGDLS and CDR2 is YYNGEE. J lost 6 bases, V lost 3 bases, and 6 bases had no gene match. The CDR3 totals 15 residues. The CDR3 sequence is CASSASGREGNEQFF. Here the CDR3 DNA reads TGTGCCAGCAGCGCAAGCGGGAGGGAAGGCAATGAGCAGTTCTTC.

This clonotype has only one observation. The CDR3 DNA reads as TGCAGTGCTAGACCCACCTTCGGACTAGCGGGGAGCACAGATACGCAGTATTTT. As protein: CSARPTFGLAGSTDTQYF. The chain links TRBV20-1 to TRBJ2-3; 12 nucleotides agree with TRBD2. Germline-derived CDR1 and CDR2 are DFQATT and SNEGSKA (reference sequence). CDR3 length: 18 amino acids. Trimming at V came to 2 bases and at J to 0 bases, leaving 9 bases not matched to a gene.

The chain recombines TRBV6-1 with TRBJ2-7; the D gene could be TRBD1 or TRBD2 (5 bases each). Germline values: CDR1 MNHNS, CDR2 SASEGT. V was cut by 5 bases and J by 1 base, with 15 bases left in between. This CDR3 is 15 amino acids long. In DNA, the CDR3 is TGTGCCAGCAGTCCCCTGACTGGGGGTTCCTACGAGCAGTACTTC. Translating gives CASSPLTGGSYEQYF.

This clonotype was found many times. The CDR3, as DNA: TGCGCCAGCAGCTTGGGCGGGAATCTCAACGAGCAGTACTTC. Translated: CASSLGGNLNEQYF. J is TRBJ2-7 and V is TRBV5-1; possible D gene TRBD2, 6 bases. The V gene's germline CDR1 is SGHRS and CDR2 YFSETQ. V was trimmed by 0 bases and J by 5 bases, leaving 12 bases between them. The CDR3 is 14 residues long. Full variable domain (missing parts from reference TRBV5-1 and TRBJ2-7): KAGVTQTPRYLIKTRGQQVTLSCSPISGHRSVSWYQQTPGQGLQFLFEYFSETQRNKGNFPGRFSGRQFSNSRSEMNVSTLELGDSALYLCASSLGGNLNEQYFGPGTRLTVT.

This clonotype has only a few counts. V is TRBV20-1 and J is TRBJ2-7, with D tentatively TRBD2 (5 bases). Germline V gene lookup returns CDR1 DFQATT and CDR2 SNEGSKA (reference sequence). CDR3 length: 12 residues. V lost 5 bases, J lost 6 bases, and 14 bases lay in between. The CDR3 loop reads CSAPRGAGEQYF. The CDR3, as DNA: TGCAGTGCTCCCCGGGGAGCCGGCGAGCAGTACTTC.

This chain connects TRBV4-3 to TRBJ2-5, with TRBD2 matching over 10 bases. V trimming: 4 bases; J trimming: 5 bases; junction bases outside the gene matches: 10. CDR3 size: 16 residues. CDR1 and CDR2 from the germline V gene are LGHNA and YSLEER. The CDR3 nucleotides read TGCGCCAGCAGCCTTTTCCTAGCGGGAGTACAGGAGACCCAGTACTTC. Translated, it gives CASSLFLAGVQETQYF.

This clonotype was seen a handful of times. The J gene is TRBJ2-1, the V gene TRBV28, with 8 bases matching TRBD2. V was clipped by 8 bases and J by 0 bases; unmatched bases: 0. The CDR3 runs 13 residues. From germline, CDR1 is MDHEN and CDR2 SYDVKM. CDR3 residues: CASREGSYNEQFF. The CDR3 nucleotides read TGTGCCAGCCGGGAGGGCTCCTACAATGAGCAGTTCTTC.

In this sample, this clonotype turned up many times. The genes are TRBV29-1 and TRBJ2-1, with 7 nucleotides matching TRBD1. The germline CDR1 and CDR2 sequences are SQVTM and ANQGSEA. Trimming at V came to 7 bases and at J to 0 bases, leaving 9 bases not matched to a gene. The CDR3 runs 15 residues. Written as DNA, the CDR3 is TGCAGCGACCGGACAGGCGTAAGCTCCTACAATGAGCAGTTCTTC. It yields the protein CSDRTGVSSYNEQFF.

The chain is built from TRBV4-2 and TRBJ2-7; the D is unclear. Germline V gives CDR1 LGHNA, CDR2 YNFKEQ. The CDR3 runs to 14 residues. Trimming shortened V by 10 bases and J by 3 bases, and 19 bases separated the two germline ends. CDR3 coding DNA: TGTGCCATCGGCCCCGGGCTCCTCTGCTACGAGCAGTACTTC. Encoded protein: CAIGPGLLCYEQYF.

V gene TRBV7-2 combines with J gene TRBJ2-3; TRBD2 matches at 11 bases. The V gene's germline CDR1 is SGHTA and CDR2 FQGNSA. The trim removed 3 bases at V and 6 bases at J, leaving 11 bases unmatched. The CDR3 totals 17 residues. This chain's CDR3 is CASSFPATSGNVDTQYF. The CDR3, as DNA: TGTGCCAGCAGCTTCCCTGCGACTAGCGGGAACGTGGATACGCAGTATTTT.

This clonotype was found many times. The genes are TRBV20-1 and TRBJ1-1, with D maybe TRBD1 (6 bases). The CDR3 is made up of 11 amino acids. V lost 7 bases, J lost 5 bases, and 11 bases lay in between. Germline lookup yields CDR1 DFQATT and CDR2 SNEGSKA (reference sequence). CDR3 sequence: CSVYQGTEAFF. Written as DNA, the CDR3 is TGCAGTGTTTACCAGGGGACTGAAGCTTTCTTT.

CDR3 nucleotide sequence: TGCAGTGCTAGAGGGCCGCAGGGGATCGGGGAGCTGTTTTTT. Its translation: CSARGPQGIGELFF. The V gene is TRBV20-1, the J gene TRBJ2-2, with a possible D match to TRBD1 (6 bases). V was pared by 1 base and J by 7 bases, with 13 bases between. CDR3 length equals 14 residues. From germline, CDR1 is DFQATT and CDR2 SNEGSKA (reference sequence).

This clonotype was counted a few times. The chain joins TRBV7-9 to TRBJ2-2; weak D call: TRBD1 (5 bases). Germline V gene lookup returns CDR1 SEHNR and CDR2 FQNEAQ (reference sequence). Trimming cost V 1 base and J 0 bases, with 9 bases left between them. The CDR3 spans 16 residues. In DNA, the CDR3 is TGTGCCAGCAGCTTAGGAGCAGGGACGAACACCGGGGAGCTGTTTTTT. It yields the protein CASSLGAGTNTGELFF.